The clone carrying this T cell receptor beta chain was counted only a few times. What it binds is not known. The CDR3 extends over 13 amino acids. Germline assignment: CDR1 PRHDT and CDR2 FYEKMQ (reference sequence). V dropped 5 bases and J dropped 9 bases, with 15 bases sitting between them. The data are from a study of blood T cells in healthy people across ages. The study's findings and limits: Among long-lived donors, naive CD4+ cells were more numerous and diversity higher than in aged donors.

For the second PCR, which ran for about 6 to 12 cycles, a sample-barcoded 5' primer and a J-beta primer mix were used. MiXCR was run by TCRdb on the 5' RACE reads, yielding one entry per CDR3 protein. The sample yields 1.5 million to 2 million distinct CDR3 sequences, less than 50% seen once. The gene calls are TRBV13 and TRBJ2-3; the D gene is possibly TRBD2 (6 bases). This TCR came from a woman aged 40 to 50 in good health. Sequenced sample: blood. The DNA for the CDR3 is TGTGCCAGCAGCCTACTACTAGCCGGCACGCAGTATTTT. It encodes CASSLLLAGTQYF. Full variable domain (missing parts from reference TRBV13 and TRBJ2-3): AAGVIQSPRHLIKEKRETATLKCYPIPRHDTVYWYQQGPGQDPQFLISFYEKMQSDKGSIPDRFSAQQFSDYHSELNMSSLELGDSALYFCASSLLLAGTQYFGPGTRLTVL.